This entry is about one T cell receptor beta chain. Its antigen is currently unknown. This sample was taken from a study of T cell responses to AZD1222 COVID-19 vaccine. Study at large: The study pooled second doses at about 4 or about 12 weeks.

The repertoire was sequenced with immunoSEQ multiplex PCR; TCRdb's copy has only in-frame clones and lacks some. The data hold some 120,000 clones, with 90% to 95% observed a single time. Study-level findings and limits: Reportedly, nearly half of unique spike TCRs recognized epitopes outside B.1.351/B.1.1.7 mutations.

The CDR3 extends over 16 amino acids. Germline CDR1 is LGHNA and CDR2 is YSLEER. V shed 0 bases and J shed 4 bases, with 13 bases lying between them. The TCR comes from an adult in good health. The chain uses TRBV4-3 and TRBJ2-1, with unresolved D. The sample here was peripheral blood, taken on day 0 of AZD1222 vaccination. CDR3 nucleotides: TGCGCCAGCAGCCAAGAGGAGTACGGGCCTTACAATGAGCAGTTCTTC. This encodes CASSQEEYGPYNEQFF.